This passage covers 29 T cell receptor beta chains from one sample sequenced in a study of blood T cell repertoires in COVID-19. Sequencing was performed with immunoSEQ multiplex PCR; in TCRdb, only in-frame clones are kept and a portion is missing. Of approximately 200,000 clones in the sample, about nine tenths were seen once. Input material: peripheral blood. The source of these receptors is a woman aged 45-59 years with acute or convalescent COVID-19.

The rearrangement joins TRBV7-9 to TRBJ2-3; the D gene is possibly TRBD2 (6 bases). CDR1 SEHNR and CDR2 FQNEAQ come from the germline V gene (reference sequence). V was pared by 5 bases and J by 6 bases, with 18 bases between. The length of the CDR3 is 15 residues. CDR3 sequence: CASSPYAGRNDTQYF. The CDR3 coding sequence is TGTGCCAGCAGCCCGTACGCGGGGCGTAACGATACGCAGTATTTT.

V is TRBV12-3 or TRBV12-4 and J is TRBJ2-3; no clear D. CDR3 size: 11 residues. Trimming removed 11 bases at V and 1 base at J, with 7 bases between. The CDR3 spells CAVTRTDTQYF. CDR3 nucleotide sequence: TGTGCCGTAACTCGCACAGATACGCAGTATTTT.

The CDR3 spells CSVGAGESYGYTF. CDR3 DNA: TGCAGCGTTGGGGCAGGCGAGAGCTATGGCTACACCTTC. V usage is TRBV29-1 and J usage is TRBJ1-2; D remains unclear. Per the germline V gene, CDR1 is SQVTM and CDR2 is ANQGSEA. V shed 4 bases and J shed 4 bases, with 13 bases lying between them. The CDR3 contains 13 residues.

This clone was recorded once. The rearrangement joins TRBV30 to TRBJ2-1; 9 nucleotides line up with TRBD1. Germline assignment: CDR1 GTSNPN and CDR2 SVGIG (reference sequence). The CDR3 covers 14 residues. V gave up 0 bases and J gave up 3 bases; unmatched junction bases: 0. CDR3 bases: TGTGCCTGGAGTGTGGGACAGGGCTACAATGAGCAGTTCTTC. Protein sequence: CAWSVGQGYNEQFF.

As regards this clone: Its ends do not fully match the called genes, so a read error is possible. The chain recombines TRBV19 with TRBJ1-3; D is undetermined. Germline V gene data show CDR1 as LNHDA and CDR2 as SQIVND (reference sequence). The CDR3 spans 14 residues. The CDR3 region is CASSIYSSLNAIYF. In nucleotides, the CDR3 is TGTGCCAGTAGTATATACAGCTCTTTAAACGCCATATATTTT.

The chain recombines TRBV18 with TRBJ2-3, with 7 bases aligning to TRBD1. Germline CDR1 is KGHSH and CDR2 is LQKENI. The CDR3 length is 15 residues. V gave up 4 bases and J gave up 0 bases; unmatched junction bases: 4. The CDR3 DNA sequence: TGTGCCAGCTCACGAGGCAGGGGGAGCACAGATACGCAGTATTTT. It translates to CASSRGRGSTDTQYF.

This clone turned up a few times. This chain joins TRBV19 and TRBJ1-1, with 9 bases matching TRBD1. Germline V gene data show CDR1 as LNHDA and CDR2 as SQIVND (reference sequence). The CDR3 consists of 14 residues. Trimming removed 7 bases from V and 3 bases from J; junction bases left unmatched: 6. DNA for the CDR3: TGTGCCAGTACCCCGGGGACAGGGTACACTGAAGCTTTCTTT. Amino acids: CASTPGTGYTEAFF.

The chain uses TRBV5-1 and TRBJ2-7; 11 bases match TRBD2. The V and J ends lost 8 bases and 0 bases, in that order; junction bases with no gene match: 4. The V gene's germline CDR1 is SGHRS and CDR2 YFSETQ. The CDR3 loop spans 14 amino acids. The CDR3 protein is CASSGGGPSYEQYF. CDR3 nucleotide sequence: TGCGCCAGTAGCGGGGGGGGTCCCTCCTACGAGCAGTACTTC.

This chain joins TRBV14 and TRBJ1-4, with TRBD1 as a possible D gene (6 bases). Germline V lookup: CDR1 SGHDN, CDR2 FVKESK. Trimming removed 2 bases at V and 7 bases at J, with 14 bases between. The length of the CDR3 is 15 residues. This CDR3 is CASSQFQGRTEKLFF. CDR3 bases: TGTGCCAGCAGCCAATTTCAGGGGCGGACTGAAAAACTGTTTTTT.

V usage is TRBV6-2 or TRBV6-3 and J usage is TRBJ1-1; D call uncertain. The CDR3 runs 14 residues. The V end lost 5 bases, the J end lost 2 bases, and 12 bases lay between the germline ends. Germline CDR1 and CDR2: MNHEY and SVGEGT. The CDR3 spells CASSQEHSNTEAFF. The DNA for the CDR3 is TGTGCCAGCAGTCAAGAGCACTCAAACACTGAAGCTTTCTTT.

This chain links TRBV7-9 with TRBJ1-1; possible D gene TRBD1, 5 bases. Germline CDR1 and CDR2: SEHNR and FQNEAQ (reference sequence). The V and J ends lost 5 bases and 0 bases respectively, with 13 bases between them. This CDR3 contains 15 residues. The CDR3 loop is CASSPPGGVNTEAFF. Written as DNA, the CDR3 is TGTGCCAGCAGCCCCCCTGGGGGGGTGAACACTGAAGCTTTCTTT. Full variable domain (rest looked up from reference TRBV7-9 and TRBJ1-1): DTGVSQNPRHKITKRGQNVTFRCDPISEHNRLYWYRQTLGQGPEFLTYFQNEAQLEKSRLLSDRFSAERPKGSFSTLEIQRTEQGDSAMYLCASSPPGGVNTEAFFGQGTRLTVV.

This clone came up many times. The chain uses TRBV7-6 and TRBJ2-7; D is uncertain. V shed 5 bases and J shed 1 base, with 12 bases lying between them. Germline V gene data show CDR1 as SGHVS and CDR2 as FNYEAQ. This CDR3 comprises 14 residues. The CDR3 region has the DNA TGTGCCAGCAGCCATACAGAGTATTCCTACGAGCAGTACTTC. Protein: CASSHTEYSYEQYF.

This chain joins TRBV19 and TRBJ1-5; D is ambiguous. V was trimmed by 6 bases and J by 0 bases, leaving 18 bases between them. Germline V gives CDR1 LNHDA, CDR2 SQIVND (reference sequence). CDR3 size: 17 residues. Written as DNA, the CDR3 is TGTGCCAGTAGCTTCATGATGACTAAGTATAGCAATCAGCCCCAGCATTTT. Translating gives CASSFMMTKYSNQPQHF.

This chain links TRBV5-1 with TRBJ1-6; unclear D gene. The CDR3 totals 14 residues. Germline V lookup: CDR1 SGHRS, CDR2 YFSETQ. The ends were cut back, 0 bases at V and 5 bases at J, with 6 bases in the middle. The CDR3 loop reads CASSLAGNNSPLHF. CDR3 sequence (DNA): TGCGCCAGCAGCTTGGCGGGGAATAATTCACCCCTCCACTTT.

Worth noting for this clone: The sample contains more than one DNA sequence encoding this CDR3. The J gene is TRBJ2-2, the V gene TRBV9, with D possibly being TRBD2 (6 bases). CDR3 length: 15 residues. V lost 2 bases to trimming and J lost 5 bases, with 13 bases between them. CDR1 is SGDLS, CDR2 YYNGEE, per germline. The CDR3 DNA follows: TGTGCCAGCAGCGTTGGAGGGAGAGGTACCGGGGAGCTGTTTTTT. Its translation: CASSVGGRGTGELFF.

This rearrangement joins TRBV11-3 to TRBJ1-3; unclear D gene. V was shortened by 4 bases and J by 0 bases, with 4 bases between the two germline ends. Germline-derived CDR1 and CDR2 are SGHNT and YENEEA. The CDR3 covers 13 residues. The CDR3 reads CASSWASGNTIYF. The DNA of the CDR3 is TGTGCCAGCAGCTGGGCCTCTGGAAACACCATATATTTT.

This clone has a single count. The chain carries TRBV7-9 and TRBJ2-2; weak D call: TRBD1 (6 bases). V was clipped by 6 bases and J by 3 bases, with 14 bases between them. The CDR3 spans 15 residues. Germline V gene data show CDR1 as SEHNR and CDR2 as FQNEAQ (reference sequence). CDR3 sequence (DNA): TGTGCCAGCAGGCCTGAGGGGGAGTACACCGGGGAGCTGTTTTTT. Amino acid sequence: CASRPEGEYTGELFF. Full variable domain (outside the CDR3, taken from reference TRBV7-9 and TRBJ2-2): DTGVSQNPRHKITKRGQNVTFRCDPISEHNRLYWYRQTLGQGPEFLTYFQNEAQLEKSRLLSDRFSAERPKGSFSTLEIQRTEQGDSAMYLCASRPEGEYTGELFFGEGSRLTVL.

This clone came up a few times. CDR3: CASSLVAGQFRTYEQYF. CDR3 sequence (DNA): TGCGCCAGCAGCTTGGTAGCGGGACAGTTCCGAACCTACGAGCAGTACTTC. V and J are TRBV5-1 and TRBJ2-7, with D possibly TRBD2 on 8 matching bases. CDR3 length: 17 amino acids. CDR1 and CDR2 (germline): SGHRS, YFSETQ. Trimming pared 0 bases from V and 2 bases from J, leaving 18 bases between.

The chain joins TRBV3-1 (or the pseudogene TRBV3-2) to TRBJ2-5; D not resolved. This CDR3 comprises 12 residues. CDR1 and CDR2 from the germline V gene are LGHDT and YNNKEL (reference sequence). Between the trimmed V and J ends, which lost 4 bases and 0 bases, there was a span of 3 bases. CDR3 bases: TGTGCCAGCAGCCTCTACCAAGAGACCCAGTACTTC. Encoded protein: CASSLYQETQYF.

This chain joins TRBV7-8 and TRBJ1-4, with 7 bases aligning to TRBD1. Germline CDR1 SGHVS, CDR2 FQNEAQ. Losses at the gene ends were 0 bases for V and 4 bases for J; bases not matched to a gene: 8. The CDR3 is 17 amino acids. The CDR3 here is CASSLASDRVFNEKLFF. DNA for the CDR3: TGTGCCAGCAGCTTAGCCTCCGACAGGGTATTTAATGAAAAACTGTTTTTT.

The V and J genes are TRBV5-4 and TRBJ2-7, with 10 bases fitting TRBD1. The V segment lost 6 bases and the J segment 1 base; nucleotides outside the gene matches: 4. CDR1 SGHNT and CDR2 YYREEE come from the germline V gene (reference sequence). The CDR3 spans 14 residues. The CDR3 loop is CASTPDRGSYEQYF. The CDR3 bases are TGTGCCAGCACCCCGGACAGGGGGTCCTACGAGCAGTACTTC.

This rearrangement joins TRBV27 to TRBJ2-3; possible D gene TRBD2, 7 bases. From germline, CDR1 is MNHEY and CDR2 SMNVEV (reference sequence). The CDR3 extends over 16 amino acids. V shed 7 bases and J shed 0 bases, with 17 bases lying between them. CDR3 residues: CASIKGWGGSTDTQYF. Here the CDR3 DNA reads TGTGCCAGCATCAAAGGGTGGGGGGGCAGCACAGATACGCAGTATTTT.

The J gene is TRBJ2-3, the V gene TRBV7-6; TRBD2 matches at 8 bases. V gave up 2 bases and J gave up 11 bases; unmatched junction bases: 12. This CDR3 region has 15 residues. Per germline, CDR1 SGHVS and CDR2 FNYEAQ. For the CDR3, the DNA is TGTGCCAGCAGCTTATTTCCTAGCGGGTTCAACGTGCAGTATTTT. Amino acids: CASSLFPSGFNVQYF.

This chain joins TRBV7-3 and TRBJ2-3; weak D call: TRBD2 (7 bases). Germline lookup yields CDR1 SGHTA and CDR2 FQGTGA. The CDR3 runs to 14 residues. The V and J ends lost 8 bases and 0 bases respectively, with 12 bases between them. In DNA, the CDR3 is TGTGCCAGCCGGAGGGGGGGGAGCACAGATACGCAGTATTTT. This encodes CASRRGGSTDTQYF.

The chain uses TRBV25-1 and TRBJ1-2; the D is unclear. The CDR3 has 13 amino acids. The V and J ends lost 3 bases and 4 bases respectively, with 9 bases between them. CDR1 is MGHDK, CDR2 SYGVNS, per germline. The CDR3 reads CASSDEPLYGYTF. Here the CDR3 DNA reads TGTGCCAGCAGTGACGAACCACTCTATGGCTACACCTTC.

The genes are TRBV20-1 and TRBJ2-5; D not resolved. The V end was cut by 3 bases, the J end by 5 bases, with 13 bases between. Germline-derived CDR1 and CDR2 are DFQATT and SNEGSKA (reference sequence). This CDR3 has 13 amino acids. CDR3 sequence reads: CSASRRFGETQYF. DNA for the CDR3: TGCAGTGCTAGTCGACGCTTCGGGGAGACCCAGTACTTC.

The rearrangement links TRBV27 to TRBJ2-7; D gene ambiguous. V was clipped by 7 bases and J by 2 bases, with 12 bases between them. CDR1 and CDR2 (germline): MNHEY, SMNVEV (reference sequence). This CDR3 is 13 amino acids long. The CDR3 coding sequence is TGTGCCAGCAAACCCTTCACGGCCTACGAGCAGTACTTC. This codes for CASKPFTAYEQYF.

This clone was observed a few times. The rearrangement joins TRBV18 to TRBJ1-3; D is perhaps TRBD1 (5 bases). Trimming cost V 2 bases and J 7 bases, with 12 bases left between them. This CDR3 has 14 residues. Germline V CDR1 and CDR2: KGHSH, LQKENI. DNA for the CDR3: TGTGCCAGCTCACCATGGGGCAATTCGAACACCATATATTTT. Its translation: CASSPWGNSNTIYF.

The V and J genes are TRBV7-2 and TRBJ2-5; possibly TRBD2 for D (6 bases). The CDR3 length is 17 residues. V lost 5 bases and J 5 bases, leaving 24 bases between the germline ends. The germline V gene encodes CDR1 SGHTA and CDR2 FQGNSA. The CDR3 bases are TGTGCCAGCAGCCGCCTGACTAGATCTAGAGGTCTGGAGACCCAGTACTTC. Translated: CASSRLTRSRGLETQYF.